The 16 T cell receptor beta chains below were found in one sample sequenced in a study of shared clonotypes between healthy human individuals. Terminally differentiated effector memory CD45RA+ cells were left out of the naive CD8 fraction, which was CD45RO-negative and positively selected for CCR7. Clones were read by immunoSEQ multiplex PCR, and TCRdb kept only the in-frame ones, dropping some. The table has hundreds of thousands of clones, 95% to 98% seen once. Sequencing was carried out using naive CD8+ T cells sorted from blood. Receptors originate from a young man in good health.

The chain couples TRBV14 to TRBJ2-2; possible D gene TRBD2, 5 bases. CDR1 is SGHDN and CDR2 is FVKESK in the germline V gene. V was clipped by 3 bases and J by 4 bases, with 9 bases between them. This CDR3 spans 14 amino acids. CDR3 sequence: CASSHGRGTGELFF. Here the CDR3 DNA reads TGTGCCAGCAGCCACGGTCGGGGCACCGGGGAGCTGTTTTTT.

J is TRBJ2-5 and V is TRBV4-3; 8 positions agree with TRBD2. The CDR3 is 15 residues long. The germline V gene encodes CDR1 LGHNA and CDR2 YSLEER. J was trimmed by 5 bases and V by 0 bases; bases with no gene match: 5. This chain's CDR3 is CASSQDRGGWETQYF. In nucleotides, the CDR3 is TGCGCCAGCAGCCAAGATCGGGGGGGCTGGGAGACCCAGTACTTC.

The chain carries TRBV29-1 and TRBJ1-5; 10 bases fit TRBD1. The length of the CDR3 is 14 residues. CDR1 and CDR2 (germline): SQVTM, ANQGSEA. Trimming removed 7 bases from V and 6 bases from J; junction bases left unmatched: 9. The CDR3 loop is CSARDRGLFQPQHF. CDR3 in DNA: TGCAGCGCCCGGGACAGGGGACTTTTTCAGCCCCAGCATTTT.

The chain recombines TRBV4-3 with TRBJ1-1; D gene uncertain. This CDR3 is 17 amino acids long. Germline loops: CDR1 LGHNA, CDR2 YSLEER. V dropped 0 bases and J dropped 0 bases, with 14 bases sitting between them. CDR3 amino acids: CASSQDIGREVNTEAFF. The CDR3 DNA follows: TGCGCCAGCAGCCAAGATATCGGGAGGGAGGTGAACACTGAAGCTTTCTTT.

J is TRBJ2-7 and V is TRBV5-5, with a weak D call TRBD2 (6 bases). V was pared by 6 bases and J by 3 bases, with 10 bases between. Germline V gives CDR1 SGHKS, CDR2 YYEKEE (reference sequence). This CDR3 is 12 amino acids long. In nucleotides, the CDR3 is TGTGCCAGCACGGCGGGGAGCTACGAGCAGTACTTC. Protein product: CASTAGSYEQYF.

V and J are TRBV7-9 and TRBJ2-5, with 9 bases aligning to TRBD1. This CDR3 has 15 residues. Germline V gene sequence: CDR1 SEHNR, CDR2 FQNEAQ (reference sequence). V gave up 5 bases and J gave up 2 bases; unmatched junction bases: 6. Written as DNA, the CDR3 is TGTGCCAGCAGCCCGTCGGGACAGGGACAAGAGACCCAGTACTTC. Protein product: CASSPSGQGQETQYF.

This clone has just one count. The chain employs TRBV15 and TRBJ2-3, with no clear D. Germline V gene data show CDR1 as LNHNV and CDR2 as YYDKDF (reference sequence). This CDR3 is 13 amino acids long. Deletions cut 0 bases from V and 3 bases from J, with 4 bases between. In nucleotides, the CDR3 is TGTGCCACCAGCAGAGATCATACAGATACGCAGTATTTT. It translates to CATSRDHTDTQYF.

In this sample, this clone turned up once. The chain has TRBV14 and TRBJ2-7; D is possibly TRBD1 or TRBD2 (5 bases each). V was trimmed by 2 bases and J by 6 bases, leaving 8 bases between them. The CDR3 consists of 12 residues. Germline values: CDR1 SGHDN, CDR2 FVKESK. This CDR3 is CASSQKRGEQYF. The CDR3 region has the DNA TGTGCCAGCAGCCAAAAGAGGGGCGAGCAGTACTTC.

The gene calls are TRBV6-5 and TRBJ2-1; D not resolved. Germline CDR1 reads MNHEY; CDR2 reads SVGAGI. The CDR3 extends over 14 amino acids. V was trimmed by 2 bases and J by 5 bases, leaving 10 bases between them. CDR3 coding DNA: TGTGCCAGCAGTTACCATAATCAAGACAATGAGCAGTTCTTC. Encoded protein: CASSYHNQDNEQFF.

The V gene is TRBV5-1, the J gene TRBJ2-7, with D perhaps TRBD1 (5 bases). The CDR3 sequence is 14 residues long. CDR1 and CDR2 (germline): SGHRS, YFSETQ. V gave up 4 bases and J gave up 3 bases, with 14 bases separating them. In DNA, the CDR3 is TGCGCCAGCAGCGCCTCGACAGAGAACTACGAGCAGTACTTC. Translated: CASSASTENYEQYF.

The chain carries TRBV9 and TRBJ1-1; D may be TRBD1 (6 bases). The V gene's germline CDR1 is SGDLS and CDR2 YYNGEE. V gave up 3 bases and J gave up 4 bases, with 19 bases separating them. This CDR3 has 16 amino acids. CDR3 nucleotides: TGTGCCAGCAGCGCAAACGGGGGGCAGAGGATCACTGAAGCTTTCTTT. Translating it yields CASSANGGQRITEAFF.

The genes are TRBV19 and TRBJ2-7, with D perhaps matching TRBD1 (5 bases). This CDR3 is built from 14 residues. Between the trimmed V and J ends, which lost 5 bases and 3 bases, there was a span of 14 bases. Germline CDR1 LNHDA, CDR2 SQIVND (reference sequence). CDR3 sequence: CASSDTGLNYEQYF. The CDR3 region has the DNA TGTGCCAGTAGTGACACAGGATTAAACTACGAGCAGTACTTC.

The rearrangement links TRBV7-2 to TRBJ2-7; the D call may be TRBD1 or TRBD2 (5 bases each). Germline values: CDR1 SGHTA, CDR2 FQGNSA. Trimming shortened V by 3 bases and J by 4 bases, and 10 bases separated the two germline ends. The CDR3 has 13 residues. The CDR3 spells CASSLGDAYEQYF. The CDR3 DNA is TGTGCCAGCAGCTTGGGGGATGCGTACGAGCAGTACTTC.

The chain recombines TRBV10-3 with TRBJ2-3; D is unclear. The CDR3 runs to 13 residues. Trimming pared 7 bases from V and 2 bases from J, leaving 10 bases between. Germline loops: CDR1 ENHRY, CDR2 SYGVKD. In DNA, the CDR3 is TGTGCCATCAACGGATTGGACACAGATACGCAGTATTTT. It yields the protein CAINGLDTDTQYF.

Written as DNA, the CDR3 is TGTGCCAGCTCACCAACGCCGAGCTCCTACGAGCAGTACTTC. This sequence encodes CASSPTPSSYEQYF. V gene TRBV18 combines with J gene TRBJ2-7, with no clear D. This CDR3 is built from 14 residues. Germline CDR1 KGHSH, CDR2 LQKENI. Trimming left V 2 bases short and J 0 bases short, with 8 bases between.

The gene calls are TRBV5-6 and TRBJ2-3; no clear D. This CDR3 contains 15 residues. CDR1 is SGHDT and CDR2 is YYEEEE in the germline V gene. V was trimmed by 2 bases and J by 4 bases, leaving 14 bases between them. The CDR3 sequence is CASSLVDLPADTQYF. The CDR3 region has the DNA TGTGCCAGCAGCTTAGTTGACCTTCCCGCAGATACGCAGTATTTT.